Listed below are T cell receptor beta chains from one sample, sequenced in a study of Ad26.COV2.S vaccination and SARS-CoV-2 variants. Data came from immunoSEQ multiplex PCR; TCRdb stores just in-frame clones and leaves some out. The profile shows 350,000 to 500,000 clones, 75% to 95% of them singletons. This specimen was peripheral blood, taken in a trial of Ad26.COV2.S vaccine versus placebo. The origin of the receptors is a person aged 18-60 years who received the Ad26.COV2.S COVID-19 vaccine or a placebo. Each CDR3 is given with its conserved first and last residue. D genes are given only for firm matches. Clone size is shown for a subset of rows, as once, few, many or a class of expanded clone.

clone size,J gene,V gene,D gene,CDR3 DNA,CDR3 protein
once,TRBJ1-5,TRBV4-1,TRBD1,TGCGCCAGCAGCCAAGTCCAGGGGGCGAATCAGCCCCAGCATTTT,CASSQVQGANQPQHF
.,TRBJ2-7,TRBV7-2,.,TGTGCCAGCAGCTTAGCGCGAAGCGGGCGAGCCTACGAGCAGTACTTC,CASSLARSGRAYEQYF
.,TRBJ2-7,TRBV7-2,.,TGTGCCAGCAGCTTATATGCGACGGCTAGCTCCTACGAGCAGTACTTC,CASSLYATASSYEQYF
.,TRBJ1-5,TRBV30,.,TGTGCCTGGAGTGTACGGAGCAATCAGCCCCAGCATTTT,CAWSVRSNQPQHF
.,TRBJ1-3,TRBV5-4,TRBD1,TGTGCCAGCAGCTTGGACAGGGGCCCCAGCTCTGGAAACACCATATATTTT,CASSLDRGPSSGNTIYF
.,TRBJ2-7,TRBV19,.,TGTGCCAGTAGTGCGGGACGGACCTACGAGCAGTACTTC,CASSAGRTYEQYF
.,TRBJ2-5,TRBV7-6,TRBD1,TGTGCCAGCAGCCCTACTGCACAGGGGGCGCATGAGACCCAGTACTTC,CASSPTAQGAHETQYF
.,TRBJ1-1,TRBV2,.,TGTGCCAGCATGGGCCGGGACGGCACTGAAGCTTTCTTT,CASMGRDGTEAFF
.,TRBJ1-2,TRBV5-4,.,TGTGCCAGCAGCTTGGGTAAAGCGTTTGAGGGCTACACCTTC,CASSLGKAFEGYTF
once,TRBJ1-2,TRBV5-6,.,TGTGCCAGCAGCTTGATGGTCAGGAAGGGCTACACCTTC,CASSLMVRKGYTF
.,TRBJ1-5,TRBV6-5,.,TGTGCCAGCAGTTACTCTAGGACCGCAGGCCAGCCCCAGCATTTT,CASSYSRTAGQPQHF
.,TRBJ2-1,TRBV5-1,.,TGCGCCAGCAGTCCTGTAAGCTCCTACAATGAGCAGTTCTTC,CASSPVSSYNEQFF
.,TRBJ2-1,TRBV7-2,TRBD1,TGTGCCAGCAGCTTAGTGAGGCCTAGGGGGCCCAATGAGCAGTTCTTC,CASSLVRPRGPNEQFF
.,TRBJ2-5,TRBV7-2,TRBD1,TGTGCCAGCAGCGGTCGCTCGGCAGGGGGCGTAGAGACCCAGTACTTC,CASSGRSAGGVETQYF
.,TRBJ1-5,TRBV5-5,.,TGTGCCAGCAGCTTGAATAAGGCTTTTGGGGTGAGGCAGCCCCAGCATTTT,CASSLNKAFGVRQPQHF
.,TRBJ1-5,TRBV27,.,TGTGCCAGCACCTGGGTTGGTAGGGGCAATCAGCCCCAGCATTTT,CASTWVGRGNQPQHF
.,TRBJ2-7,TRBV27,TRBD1,TGTGCCAGCAGCAAGACAGGGAATCCCTACGAGCAGTACTTC,CASSKTGNPYEQYF
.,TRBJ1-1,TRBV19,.,TGTGCCAGCACCTCTCAGAGGGGGAGACTGATCGGCGCTGAAGCTTTCTTT,CASTSQRGRLIGAEAFF
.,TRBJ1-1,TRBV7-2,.,TGTGCCAGCAGAATTATGAACACTGAAGCTTTCTTT,CASRIMNTEAFF
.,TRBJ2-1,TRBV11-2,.,TGTGCCAGCAGGTCCCCGGGCAATGAGCAGTTCTTC,CASRSPGNEQFF
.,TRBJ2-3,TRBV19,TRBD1,TGTGCCAGTAGTATCGGGGACAGTCGGCCATGGGATACGCAGTATTTT,CASSIGDSRPWDTQYF
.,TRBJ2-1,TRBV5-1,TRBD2,TGCGCCAGCAGCTTGACTAGCGGGAGATCGAATGAGCAGTTCTTC,CASSLTSGRSNEQFF
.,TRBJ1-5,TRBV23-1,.,TGCGCCAGCAGTCAGCGGGGGGGGCATCAGCCCCAGCATTTT,CASSQRGGHQPQHF
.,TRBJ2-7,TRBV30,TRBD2,TGTGCCTGGAGTGTAGGGCAGGTAGTTGGGACTAGCGGGTTGGACTCCTACGAGCAGTACTTC,CAWSVGQVVGTSGLDSYEQYF
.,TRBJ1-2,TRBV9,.,TGTGCCAGCAATGATTACAGGGATTCACGCTATGGCTACACCTTC,CASNDYRDSRYGYTF
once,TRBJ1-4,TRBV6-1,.,TGTGCCAGCAGTGATATGTGGGCAGGCACTAATGAAAAACTGTTTTTT,CASSDMWAGTNEKLFF
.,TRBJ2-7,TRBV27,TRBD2,TGTGCCAGCGGTCGGGGACTAGGGGGGAACGAGCAGTACTTC,CASGRGLGGNEQYF
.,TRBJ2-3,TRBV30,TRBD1,TGTGCCTGGAGTGCCCGGGACAGCTACACAGATACGCAGTATTTT,CAWSARDSYTDTQYF
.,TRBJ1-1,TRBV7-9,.,TGTGCCAGCAGCCCACAGACGGGGAACACTGAAGCTTTCTTT,CASSPQTGNTEAFF
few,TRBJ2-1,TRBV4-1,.,TGCGCCAGCAGCCAAGATGGCTGGGGGACGGAGTTCTTC,CASSQDGWGTEFF
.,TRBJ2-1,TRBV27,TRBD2,TGTGCCAGCAGTTTCACTAGCGGGAGGTCATTTGGTGAGCAGTTCTTC,CASSFTSGRSFGEQFF
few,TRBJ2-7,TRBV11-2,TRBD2,TGTGCCAGCAGCTTAGGGGGAGGGGTGGGGCACTACGAGCAGTACTTC,CASSLGGGVGHYEQYF
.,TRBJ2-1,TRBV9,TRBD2,TGTGCCAGCAGCGTAGGTGGCGGGAGGGCCATAGATGAGCAGTTCTTC,CASSVGGGRAIDEQFF
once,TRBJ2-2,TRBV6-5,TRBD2,TGTGCCAGCAGTTACGGGTTAGCGGGAGGTACCGGGGAGCTGTTTTTT,CASSYGLAGGTGELFF
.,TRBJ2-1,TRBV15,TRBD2,TGTGCCACCAAAGGGACTAGCGGGATTCATGAGCAGTTCTTC,CATKGTSGIHEQFF
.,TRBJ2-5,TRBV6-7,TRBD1,TGTGCCAGCAGCCGGGACAGGGGTCCGGGGGAGACCCAGTACTTC,CASSRDRGPGETQYF
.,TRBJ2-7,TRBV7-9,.,TGTGCCAGCAGCTTATCGGCGGGGTCGGCTTTCTACGAGCAGTACTTC,CASSLSAGSAFYEQYF
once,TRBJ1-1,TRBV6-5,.,TGTGCCAGCAGCCCCAGGACGGTGAACACTGAAGCTTTCTTT,CASSPRTVNTEAFF
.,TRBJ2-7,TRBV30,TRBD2,TGTGCCTGGAGTGTTTGGGGGGGAATGCCTAACGAGCAGTACTTC,CAWSVWGGMPNEQYF
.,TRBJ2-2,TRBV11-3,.,TGTGCCAGCAGCTTAACTTGGGGGGCGCGTTCCGGGGAGCTGTTTTTT,CASSLTWGARSGELFF
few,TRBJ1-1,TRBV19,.,TGTGCCAGTAGTGTGGGGAACACTGAAGCTTTCTTT,CASSVGNTEAFF
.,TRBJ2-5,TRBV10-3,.,TGTGCCATCAGTGAGTCGGGAGAGACCCAGTACTTC,CAISESGETQYF
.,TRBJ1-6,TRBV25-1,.,TGTGCCAGCAGTCCCAGCGGGGACATCCCCTTTGGGGCCCTCCACTTT,CASSPSGDIPFGALHF
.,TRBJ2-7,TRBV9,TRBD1,TGTGCCAGCAGCCCGGGACAGGGGTTCACCTACGAGCAGTACTTC,CASSPGQGFTYEQYF
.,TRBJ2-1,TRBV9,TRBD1,TGTGCCAGCAGCGCGGGACAGAACTACAATGAGCAGTTCTTC,CASSAGQNYNEQFF